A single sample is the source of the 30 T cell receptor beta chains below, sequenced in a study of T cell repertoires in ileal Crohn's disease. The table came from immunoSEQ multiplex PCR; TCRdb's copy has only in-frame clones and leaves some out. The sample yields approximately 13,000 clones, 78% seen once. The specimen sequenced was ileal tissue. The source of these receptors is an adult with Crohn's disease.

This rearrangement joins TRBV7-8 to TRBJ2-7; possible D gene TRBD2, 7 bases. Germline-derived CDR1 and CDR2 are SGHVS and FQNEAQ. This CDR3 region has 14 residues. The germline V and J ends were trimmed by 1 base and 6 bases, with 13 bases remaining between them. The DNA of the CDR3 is TGTGCCAGCAGCTTAGTAAGGGGGAGGGGCGAGCAGTACTTC. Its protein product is CASSLVRGRGEQYF.

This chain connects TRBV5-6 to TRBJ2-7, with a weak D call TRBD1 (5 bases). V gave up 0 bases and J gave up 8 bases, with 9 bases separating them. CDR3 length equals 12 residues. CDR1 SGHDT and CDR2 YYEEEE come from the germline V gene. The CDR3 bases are TGTGCCAGCAGCTTGGGGGGCTTCCAGCAGTACTTC. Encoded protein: CASSLGGFQQYF. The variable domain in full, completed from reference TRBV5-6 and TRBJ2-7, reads DAGVTQSPTHLIKTRGQQVTLRCSPKSGHDTVSWYQQALGQGPQFIFQYYEEEERQRGNFPDRFSGHQFPNYSSELNVNALLLGDSALYLCASSLGGFQQYFGPGTRLTVT.

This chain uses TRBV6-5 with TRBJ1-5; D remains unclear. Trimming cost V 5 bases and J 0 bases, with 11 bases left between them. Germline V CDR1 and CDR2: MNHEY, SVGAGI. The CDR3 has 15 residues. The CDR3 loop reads CASSRTAYSNQPQHF. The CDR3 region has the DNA TGTGCCAGCAGTAGAACAGCATATAGCAATCAGCCCCAGCATTTT.

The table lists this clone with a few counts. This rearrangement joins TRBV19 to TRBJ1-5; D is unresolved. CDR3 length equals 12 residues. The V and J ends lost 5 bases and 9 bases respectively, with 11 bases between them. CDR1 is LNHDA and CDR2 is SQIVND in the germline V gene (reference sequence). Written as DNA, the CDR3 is TGTGCCAGTAGTCCAAACCCGGTGCCCCAGCATTTT. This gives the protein CASSPNPVPQHF.

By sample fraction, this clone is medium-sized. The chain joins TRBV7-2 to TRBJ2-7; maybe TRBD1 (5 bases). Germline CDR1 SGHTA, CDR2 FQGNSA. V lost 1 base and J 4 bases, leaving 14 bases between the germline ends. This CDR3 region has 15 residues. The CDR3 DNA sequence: TGTGCCAGCAGCTTAGTTTACGACAGATCTTACGAGCAGTACTTC. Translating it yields CASSLVYDRSYEQYF.

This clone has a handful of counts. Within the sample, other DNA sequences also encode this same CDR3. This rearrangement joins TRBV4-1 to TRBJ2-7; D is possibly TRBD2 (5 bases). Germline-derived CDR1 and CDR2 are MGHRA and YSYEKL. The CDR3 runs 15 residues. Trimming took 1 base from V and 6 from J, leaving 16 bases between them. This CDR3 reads CASSQVSGLAREQYF. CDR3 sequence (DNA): TGCGCCAGCAGCCAAGTGTCGGGCCTAGCCCGCGAGCAGTACTTC.

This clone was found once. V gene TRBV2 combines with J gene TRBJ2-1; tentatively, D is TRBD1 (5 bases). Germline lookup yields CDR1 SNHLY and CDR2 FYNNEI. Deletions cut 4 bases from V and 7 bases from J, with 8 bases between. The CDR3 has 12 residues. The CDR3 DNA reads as TGTGCCAGCAGTGCCCAGGGAAATGAGCAGTTCTTC. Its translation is CASSAQGNEQFF.

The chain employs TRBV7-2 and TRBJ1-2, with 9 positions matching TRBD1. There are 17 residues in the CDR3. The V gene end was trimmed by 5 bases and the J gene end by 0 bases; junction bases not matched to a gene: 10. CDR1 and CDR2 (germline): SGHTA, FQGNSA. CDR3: CASSPGTGNRANYGYTF. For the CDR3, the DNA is TGTGCCAGCAGCCCTGGGACAGGGAATAGAGCTAACTATGGCTACACCTTC.

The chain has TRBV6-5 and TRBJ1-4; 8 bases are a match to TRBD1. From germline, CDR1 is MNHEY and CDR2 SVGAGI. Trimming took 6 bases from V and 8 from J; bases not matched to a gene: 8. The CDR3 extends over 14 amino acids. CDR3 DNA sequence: TGTGCCAGCAGAACAGGGGGAGTACGGGAAAAACTGTTTTTT. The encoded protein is CASRTGGVREKLFF.

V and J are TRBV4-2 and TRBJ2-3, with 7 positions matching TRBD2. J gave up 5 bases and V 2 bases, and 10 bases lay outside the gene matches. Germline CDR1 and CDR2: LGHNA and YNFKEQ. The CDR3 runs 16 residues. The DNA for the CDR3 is TGTGCCAGCAGCCAACGGGAGCGGGGAAGCGGAGATACGCAGTATTTT. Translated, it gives CASSQRERGSGDTQYF.

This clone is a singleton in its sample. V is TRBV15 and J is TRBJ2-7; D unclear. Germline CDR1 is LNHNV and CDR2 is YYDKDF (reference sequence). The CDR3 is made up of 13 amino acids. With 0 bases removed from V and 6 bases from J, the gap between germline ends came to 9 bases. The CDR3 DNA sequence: TGTGCCACCAGCAGAGAACCCCGGGTCGAGCAGTACTTC. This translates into CATSREPRVEQYF.

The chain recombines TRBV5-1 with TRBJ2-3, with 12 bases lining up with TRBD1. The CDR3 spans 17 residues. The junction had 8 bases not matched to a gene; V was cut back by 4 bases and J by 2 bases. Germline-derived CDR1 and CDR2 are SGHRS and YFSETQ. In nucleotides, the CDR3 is TGCGCCAGCAGCCGGGGGACAGGGGGCGATTTCACAGATACGCAGTATTTT. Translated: CASSRGTGGDFTDTQYF.

The CDR3, as DNA: TGTGCCAGTAGTAAGGGACAGGGGGGAACGAACACCGGGGAGCTGTTTTTT. Protein sequence: CASSKGQGGTNTGELFF. The chain carries TRBV19 and TRBJ2-2, with 11 bases identical to TRBD1. The CDR3 covers 17 residues. Germline V gives CDR1 LNHDA, CDR2 SQIVND (reference sequence). After removal of 4 bases from V and 0 bases from J, the junction contained 4 bases not matched to a gene.

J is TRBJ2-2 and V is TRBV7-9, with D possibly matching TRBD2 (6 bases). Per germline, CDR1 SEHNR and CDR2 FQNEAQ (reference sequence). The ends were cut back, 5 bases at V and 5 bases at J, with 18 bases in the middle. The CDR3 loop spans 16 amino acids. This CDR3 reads CASSPLSGFLTGELFF. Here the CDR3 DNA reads TGTGCCAGCAGCCCCCTGAGCGGGTTCCTGACCGGGGAGCTGTTTTTT.

CDR3 in amino acids: CASSQDLTNYGYTF. The CDR3 nucleotides read TGCGCCAGCAGCCAAGATCTCACAAACTATGGCTACACCTTC. The chain uses TRBV4-1 and TRBJ1-2; D not certain. Germline CDR1 reads MGHRA; CDR2 reads YSYEKL. The CDR3 length is 14 residues. Trimming took off 0 bases at V and 2 bases at J, with 7 bases between the two ends.

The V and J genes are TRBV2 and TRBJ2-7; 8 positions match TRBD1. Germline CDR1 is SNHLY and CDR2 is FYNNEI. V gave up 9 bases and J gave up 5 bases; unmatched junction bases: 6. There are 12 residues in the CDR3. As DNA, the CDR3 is TGTGCCAGTGAGCAGGGGGCCCACGAGCAGTACTTC. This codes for CASEQGAHEQYF. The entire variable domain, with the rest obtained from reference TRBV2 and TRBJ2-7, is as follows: EPEVTQTPSHQVTQMGQEVILRCVPISNHLYFYWYRQILGQKVEFLVSFYNNEISEKSEIFDDQFSVERPDGSNFTLKIRSTKLEDSAMYFCASEQGAHEQYFGPGTRLTVT.

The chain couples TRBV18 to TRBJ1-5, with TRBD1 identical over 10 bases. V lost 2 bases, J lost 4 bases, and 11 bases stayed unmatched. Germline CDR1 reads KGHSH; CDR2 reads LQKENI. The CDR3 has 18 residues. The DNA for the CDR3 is TGTGCCAGCTCACCAGGGGACAGGGGTTTATCCGAGAATCAGCCCCAGCATTTT. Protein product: CASSPGDRGLSENQPQHF.

The CDR3 is CASSKYNGVNQPQHF. In DNA form, the CDR3 reads TGTGCCAGCAGCAAATACAACGGGGTCAATCAGCCCCAGCATTTT. The chain recombines TRBV21-1 with TRBJ1-5. TRBV21-1 is a pseudogene locus. The length of the CDR3 is 15 residues.

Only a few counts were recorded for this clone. The DNA for the CDR3 is TGTGCCAGCAGCCAAGATCAAGCCAGCAAAGGGGTAGGTGGCTACACCTTC. This codes for CASSQDQASKGVGGYTF. V usage is TRBV4-2 and J usage is TRBJ1-2; possible D gene TRBD1, 5 bases. The CDR3 loop spans 17 amino acids. V was trimmed by 0 bases and J by 7 bases, leaving 21 bases between them. Germline values: CDR1 LGHNA, CDR2 YNFKEQ.

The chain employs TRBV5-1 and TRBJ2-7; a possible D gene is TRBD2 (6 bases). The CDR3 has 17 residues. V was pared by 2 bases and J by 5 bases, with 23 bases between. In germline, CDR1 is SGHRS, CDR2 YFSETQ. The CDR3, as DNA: TGCGCCAGCAGCTTACTCGGGGGTAGCGTGGGAGCTCACGAGCAGTACTTC. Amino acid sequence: CASSLLGGSVGAHEQYF.

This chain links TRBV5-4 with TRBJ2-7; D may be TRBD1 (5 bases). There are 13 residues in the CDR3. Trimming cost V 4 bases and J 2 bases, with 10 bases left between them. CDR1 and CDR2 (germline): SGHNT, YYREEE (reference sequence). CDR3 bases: TGTGCCAGCAGCCTCAGGGAAACCTACGAGCAGTACTTC. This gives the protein CASSLRETYEQYF.

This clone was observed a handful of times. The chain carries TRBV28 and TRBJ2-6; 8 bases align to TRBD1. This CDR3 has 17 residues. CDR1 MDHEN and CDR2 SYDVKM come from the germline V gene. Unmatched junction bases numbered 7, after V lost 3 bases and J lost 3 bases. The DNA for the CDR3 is TGTGCCAGCAGTTTCCAGGGGGCGCGAGGTGGGGCCAACGTCCTGACTTTC. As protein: CASSFQGARGGANVLTF.

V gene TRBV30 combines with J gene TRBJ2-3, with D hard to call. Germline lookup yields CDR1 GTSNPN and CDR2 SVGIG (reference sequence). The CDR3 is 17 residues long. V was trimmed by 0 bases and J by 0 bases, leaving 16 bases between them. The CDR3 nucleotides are TGTGCCTGGAGTGTATTGGGCGCCTACCCCAGCACAGATACGCAGTATTTT. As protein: CAWSVLGAYPSTDTQYF.

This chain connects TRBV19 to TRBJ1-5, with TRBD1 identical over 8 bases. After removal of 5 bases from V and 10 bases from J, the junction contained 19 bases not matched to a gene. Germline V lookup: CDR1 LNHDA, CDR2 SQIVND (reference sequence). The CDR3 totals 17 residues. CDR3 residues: CASSGRDRRGKGGPQHF. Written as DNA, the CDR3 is TGTGCCAGTAGTGGCCGGGACAGGAGGGGGAAAGGTGGACCCCAGCATTTT.

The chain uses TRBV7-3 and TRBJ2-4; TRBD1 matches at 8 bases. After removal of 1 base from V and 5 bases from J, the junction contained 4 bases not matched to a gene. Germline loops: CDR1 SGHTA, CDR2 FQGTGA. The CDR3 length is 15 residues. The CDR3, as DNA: TGTGCCAGCAGCTTAAGATCGGGACAGGAAAACATTCAGTACTTC. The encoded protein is CASSLRSGQENIQYF.

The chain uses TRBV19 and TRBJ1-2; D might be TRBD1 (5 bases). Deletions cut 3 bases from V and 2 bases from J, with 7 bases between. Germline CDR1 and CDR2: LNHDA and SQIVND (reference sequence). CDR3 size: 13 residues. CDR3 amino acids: CASSIRGNYGYTF. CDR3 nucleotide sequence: TGTGCCAGTAGTATCCGGGGGAACTATGGCTACACCTTC.

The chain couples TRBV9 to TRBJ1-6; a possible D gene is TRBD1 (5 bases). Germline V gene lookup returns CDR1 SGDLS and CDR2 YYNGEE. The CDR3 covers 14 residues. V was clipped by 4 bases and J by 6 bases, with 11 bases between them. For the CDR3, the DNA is TGTGCCAGCAGCTCGGGGGGACTTAATTCACCCCTCCACTTT. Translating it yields CASSSGGLNSPLHF.

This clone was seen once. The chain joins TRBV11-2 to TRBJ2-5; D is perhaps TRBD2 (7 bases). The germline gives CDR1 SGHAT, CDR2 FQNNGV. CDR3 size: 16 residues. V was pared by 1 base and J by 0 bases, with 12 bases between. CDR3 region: CASSLAGGLNQETQYF. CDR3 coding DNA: TGTGCCAGCAGCTTAGCGGGGGGCCTAAACCAAGAGACCCAGTACTTC.

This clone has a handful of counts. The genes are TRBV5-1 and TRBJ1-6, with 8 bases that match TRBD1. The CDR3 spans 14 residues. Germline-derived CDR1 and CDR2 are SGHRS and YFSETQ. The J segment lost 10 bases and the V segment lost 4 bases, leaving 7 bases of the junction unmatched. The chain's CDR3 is CASSPQGAGSPLHF. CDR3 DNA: TGCGCCAGCAGCCCCCAGGGGGCAGGCTCACCCCTCCACTTT.

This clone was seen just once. The DNA for the CDR3 is TGTGCCAGCAAACCAGGGCCAAGAAGCTATGGCTACACCTTC. Amino acids: CASKPGPRSYGYTF. The chain uses TRBV28 and TRBJ1-2; D is possibly TRBD1 (5 bases). Germline V lookup: CDR1 MDHEN, CDR2 SYDVKM. V lost 7 bases to trimming and J lost 4 bases, with 16 bases between them. The CDR3 loop spans 14 amino acids.